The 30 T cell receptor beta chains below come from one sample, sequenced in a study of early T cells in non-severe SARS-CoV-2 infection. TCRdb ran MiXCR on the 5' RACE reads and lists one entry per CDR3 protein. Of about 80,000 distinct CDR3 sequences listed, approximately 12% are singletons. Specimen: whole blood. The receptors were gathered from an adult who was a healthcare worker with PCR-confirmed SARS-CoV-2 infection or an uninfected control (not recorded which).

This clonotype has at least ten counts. The CDR3 loop is CASSLIAEDEAFF. The DNA for the CDR3 is TGTGCCAGCAGTTTAATCGCGGAAGATGAAGCTTTCTTT. The genes are TRBV27 and TRBJ1-1; D uncertain. CDR1 is MNHEY, CDR2 SMNVEV, per germline (reference sequence). The length of the CDR3 is 13 residues. V shed 2 bases and J shed 7 bases, with 11 bases lying between them.

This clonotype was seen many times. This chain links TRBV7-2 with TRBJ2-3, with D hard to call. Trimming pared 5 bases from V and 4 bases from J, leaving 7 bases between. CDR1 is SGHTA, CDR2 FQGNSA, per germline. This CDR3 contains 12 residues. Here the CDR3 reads CASSVGSDTQYF. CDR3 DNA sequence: TGTGCCAGCAGCGTAGGGTCAGATACGCAGTATTTT.

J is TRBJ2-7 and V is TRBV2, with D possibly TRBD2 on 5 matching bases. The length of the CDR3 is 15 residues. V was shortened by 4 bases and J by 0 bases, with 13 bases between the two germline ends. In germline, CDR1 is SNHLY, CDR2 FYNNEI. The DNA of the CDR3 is TGTGCCAGCAGTGGAAGGGTGAGGGTCTCCTACGAGCAGTACTTC. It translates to CASSGRVRVSYEQYF.

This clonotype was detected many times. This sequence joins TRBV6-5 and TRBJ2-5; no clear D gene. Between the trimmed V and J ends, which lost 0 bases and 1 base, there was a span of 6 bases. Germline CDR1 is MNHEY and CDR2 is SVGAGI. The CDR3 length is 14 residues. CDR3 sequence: CASSYSSSQETQYF. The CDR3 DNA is TGTGCCAGCAGTTACTCATCCAGCCAAGAGACCCAGTACTTC.

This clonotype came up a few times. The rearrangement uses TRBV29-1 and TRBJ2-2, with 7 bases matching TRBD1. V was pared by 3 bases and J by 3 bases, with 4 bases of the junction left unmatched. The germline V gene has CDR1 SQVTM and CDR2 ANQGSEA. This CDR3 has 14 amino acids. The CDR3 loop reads CSVDRGKDTGELFF. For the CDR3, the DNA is TGCAGCGTTGACAGGGGGAAGGACACCGGGGAGCTGTTTTTT.

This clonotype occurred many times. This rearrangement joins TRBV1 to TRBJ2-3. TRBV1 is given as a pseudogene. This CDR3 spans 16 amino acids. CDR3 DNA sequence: TGCACCAGCAGCCGGGATATACCGGATAGCACAGATACGCAGTATTTT. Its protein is CTSSRDIPDSTDTQYF.

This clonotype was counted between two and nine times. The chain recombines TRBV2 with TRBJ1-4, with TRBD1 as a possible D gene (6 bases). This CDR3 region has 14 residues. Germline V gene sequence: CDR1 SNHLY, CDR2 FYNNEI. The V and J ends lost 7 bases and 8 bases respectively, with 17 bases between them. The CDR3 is CASIRDILNEKLFF. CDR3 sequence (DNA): TGTGCCAGCATAAGGGACATTCTAAACGAAAAACTGTTTTTT.

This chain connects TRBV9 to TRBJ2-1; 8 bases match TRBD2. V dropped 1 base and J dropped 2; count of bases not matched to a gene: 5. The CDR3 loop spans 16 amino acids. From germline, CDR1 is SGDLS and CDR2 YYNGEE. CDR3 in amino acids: CASSVLSGMTYNEQFF. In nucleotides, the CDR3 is TGTGCCAGCAGCGTACTTAGCGGGATGACCTACAATGAGCAGTTCTTC.

DNA for the CDR3: TGTGCCAGCTCCATGGACAGGGACTACGAGCAGTACTTC. Protein sequence: CASSMDRDYEQYF. The chain has TRBV7-8 and TRBJ2-7; 8 positions match TRBD1. The CDR3 runs to 13 residues. The germline V gene has CDR1 SGHVS and CDR2 FQNEAQ. The V segment lost 8 bases and the J segment 3 bases; nucleotides outside the gene matches: 6.

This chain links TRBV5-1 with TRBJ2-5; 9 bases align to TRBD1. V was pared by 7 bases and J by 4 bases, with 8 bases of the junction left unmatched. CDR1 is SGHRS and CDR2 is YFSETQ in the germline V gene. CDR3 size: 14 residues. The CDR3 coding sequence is TGCGCCAGCGGGGACGGGACAGGGAGAGAGACCCAGTACTTC. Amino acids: CASGDGTGRETQYF.

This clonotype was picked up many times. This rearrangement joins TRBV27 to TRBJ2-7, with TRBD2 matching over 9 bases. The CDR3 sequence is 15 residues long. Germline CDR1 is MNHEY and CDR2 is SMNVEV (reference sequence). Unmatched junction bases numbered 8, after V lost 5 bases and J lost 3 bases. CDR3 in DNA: TGTGCCAGCAGTCCTCCGGGACTAGCCGACTACGAGCAGTACTTC. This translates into CASSPPGLADYEQYF.

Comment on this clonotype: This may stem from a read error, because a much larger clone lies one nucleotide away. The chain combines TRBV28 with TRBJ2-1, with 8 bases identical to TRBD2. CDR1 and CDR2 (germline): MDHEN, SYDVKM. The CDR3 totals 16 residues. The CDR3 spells CASSSRSGSGYNERFF. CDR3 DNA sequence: TGTGCCAGCAGTTCCCGGAGCGGGAGTGGGTACAATGAGCGGTTCTTC.

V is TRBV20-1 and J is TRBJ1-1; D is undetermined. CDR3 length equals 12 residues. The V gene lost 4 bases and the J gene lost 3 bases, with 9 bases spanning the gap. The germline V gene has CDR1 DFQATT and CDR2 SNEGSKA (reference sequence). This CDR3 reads CSAKREYTEAFF. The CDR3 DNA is TGCAGTGCTAAGAGGGAGTACACTGAAGCTTTCTTT.

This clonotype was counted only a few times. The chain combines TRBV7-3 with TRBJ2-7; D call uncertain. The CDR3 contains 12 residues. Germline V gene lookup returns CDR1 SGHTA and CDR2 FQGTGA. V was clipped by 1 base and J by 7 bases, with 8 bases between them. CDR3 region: CASSLKGREQYF. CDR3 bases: TGTGCCAGCAGCTTAAAGGGTAGGGAGCAGTACTTC.

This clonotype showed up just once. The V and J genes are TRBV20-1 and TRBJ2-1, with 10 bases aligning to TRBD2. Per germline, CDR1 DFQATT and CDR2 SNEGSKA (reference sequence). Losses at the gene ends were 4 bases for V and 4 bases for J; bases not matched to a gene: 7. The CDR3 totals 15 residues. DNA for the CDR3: TGCAGTGCTAAGCGGCCTAGCGGGAGTTACAATGAGCAGTTCTTC. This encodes CSAKRPSGSYNEQFF.

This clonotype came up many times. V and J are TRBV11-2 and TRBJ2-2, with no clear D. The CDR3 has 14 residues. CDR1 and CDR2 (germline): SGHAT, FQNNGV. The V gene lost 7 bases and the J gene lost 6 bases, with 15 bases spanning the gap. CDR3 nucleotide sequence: TGTGCCAGCATCCCGAGTGGGGTGGCCGGGGAGCTGTTTTTT. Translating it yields CASIPSGVAGELFF.

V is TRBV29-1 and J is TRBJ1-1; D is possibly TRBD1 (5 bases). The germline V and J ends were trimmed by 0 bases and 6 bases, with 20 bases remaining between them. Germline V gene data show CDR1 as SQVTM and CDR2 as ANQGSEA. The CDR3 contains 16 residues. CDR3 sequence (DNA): TGCAGCGTTGAAGATTTCAAGGGGACGTCCCGTGCTGAAGCTTTCTTT. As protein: CSVEDFKGTSRAEAFF.

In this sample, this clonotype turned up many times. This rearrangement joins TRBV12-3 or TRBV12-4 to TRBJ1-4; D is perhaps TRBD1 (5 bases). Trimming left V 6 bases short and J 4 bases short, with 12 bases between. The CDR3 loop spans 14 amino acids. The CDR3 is CASRLGRSNEKLFF. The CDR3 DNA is TGTGCCAGCAGATTGGGACGGAGTAATGAAAAACTGTTTTTT.

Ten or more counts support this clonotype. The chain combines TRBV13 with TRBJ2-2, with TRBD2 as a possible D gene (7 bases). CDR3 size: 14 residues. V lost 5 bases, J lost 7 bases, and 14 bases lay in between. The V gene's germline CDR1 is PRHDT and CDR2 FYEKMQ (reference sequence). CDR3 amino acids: CASSPYREGGELFF. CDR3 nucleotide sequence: TGTGCCAGCAGCCCGTACAGGGAGGGCGGGGAGCTGTTTTTT.

The CDR3 DNA is TGTGCCAGCAATCCACCCCCAGGGTTCGGGGTCTACGAGCAGTACTTC. It is translated as CASNPPPGFGVYEQYF. V gene TRBV28 combines with J gene TRBJ2-7; tentatively, D is TRBD1 or TRBD2 (5 bases each). Germline V gene sequence: CDR1 MDHEN, CDR2 SYDVKM. The CDR3 contains 16 residues. The germline V and J ends were trimmed by 7 bases and 3 bases, with 22 bases remaining between them.

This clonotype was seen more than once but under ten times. CDR3 bases: TGTGCCGCGGGACCACGATACGAGCAGTACTTC. Its protein is CAAGPRYEQYF. The rearrangement uses TRBV28 and TRBJ2-7; D might be TRBD2 (6 bases). Germline-derived CDR1 and CDR2 are MDHEN and SYDVKM. V lost 11 bases and J 4 bases, leaving 12 bases between the germline ends. The CDR3 has 11 residues.

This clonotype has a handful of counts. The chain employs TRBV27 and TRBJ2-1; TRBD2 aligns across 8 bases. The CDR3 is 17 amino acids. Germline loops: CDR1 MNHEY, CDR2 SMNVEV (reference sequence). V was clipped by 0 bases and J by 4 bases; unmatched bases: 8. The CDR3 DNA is TGTGCCAGCAGTTTATCGGGAATAGCGGGACGGTACAATGAGCAGTTCTTC. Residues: CASSLSGIAGRYNEQFF.

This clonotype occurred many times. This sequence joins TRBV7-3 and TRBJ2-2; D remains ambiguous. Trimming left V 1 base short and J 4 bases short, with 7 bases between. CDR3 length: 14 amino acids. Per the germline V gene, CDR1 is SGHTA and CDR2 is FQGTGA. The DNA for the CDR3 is TGTGCCAGCAGCTTAAACTATTTCACCGGGGAGCTGTTTTTT. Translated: CASSLNYFTGELFF.

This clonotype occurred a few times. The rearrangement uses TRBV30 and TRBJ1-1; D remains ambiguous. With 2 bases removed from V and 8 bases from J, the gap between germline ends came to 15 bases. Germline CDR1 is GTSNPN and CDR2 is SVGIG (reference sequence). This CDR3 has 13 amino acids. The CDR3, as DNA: TGTGCCTGGAGTCGGTTTCGATGGGTGGAAGCTTTCTTT. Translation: CAWSRFRWVEAFF.

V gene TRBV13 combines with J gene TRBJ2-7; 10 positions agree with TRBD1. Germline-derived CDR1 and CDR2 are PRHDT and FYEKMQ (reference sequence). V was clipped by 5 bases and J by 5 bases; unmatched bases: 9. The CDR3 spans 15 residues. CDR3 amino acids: CASSRGQGLLDEQYF. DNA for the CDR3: TGTGCCAGCAGCCGGGGACAGGGGCTACTCGACGAGCAGTACTTC.

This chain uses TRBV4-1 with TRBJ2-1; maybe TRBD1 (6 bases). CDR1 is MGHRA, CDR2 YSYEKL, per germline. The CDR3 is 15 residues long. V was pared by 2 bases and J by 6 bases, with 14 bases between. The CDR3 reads CASSQLQGGSNEQFF. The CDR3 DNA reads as TGCGCCAGCAGCCAATTACAGGGTGGGTCCAATGAGCAGTTCTTC.

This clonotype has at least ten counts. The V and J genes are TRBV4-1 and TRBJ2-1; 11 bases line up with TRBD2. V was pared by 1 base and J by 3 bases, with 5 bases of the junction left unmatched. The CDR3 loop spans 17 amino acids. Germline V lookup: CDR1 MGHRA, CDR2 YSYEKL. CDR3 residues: CASSQGIAGGIYNEQFF. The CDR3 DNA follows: TGCGCCAGCAGCCAAGGGATAGCGGGAGGGATCTACAATGAGCAGTTCTTC.

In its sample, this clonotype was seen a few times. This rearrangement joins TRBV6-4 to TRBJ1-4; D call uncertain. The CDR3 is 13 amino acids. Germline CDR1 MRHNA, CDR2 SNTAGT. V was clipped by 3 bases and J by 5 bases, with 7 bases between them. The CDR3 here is CASSEQANEKLFF. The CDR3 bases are TGTGCCAGCAGTGAACAAGCGAATGAAAAACTGTTTTTT.

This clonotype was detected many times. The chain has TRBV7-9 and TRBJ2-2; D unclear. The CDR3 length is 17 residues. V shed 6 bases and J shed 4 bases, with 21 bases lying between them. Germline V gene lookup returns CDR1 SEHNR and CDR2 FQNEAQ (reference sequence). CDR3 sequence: CASSRTFGGPFTGELFF. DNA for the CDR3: TGTGCCAGCAGTCGTACTTTTGGTGGCCCCTTCACCGGGGAGCTGTTTTTT. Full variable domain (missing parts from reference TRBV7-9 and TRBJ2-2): DTGVSQNPRHKITKRGQNVTFRCDPISEHNRLYWYRQTLGQGPEFLTYFQNEAQLEKSRLLSDRFSAERPKGSFSTLEIQRTEQGDSAMYLCASSRTFGGPFTGELFFGEGSRLTVL.

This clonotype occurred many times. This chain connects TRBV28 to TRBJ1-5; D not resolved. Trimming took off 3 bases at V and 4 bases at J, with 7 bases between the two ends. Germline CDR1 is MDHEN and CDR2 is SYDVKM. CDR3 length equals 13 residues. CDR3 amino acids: CASSLPLNQPQHF. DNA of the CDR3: TGTGCCAGCAGTTTGCCGCTTAATCAGCCCCAGCATTTT.